The clone carrying this TCR beta chain was picked up one time. Sequenced by immunoSEQ multiplex PCR; TCRdb stores in-frame clones only, minus some. The sample comprises about 430,000 clones, about 88% of which are singletons, and about 1.5% rests with the top ten. This specimen belongs to a study of blood T cell repertoires in COVID-19. Study context: T cells, B-cell-depleted T cells, or PBMCs provided the cDNA or gDNA that served as material.

The sample was PBMCs or T cells enriched from blood (not recorded which). The TCR sequence derives from a young woman who had been exposed to COVID-19.

For the CDR3, the DNA is TGTGCCAGTAGGAGGGACAGCTTAAATTCACCCCTCCACTTT. Amino acid sequence: CASRRDSLNSPLHF. This chain connects TRBV19 to TRBJ1-6, with TRBD1 identical over 7 bases. The CDR3 is made up of 14 amino acids. J gave up 7 bases and V 6 bases, and 6 bases lay outside the gene matches. Germline V CDR1 and CDR2: LNHDA, SQIVND (reference sequence).